The 3 T cell receptor beta chains reported below all come from one sample, sequenced in a study of Ad26.COV2.S vaccination and SARS-CoV-2 variants. Clones were sequenced by immunoSEQ multiplex PCR, and TCRdb holds only the in-frame ones, with some missing. This sample yields fewer than 900,000 clones, of which 89% are seen a single time; around 1.4% belongs to the top ten. Treatment specified: about 20 received Ad26.COV2.S at low or high dose, single or two shots; roughly five received placebo; per-sample allocation not given. On day 63 after the first injection, vaccine and placebo recipients gave samples. The sequenced sample was peripheral blood, obtained in a trial of Ad26.COV2.S vaccine versus placebo. These receptors originate from a person aged 18-60 years who received the Ad26.COV2.S COVID-19 vaccine or a placebo.

V is TRBV21-1 and J is TRBJ2-3. TRBV21-1 corresponds to a pseudogene. This CDR3 contains 17 residues. The DNA for the CDR3 is TGTGCCAGCAGCAACCCCCACAGGGAGGATGGCACAGATACGCAGTATTTT. Residues: CASSNPHREDGTDTQYF.

This chain uses TRBV5-4 with TRBJ2-2; D may be TRBD2 (7 bases). This CDR3 is 15 amino acids long. Trimming took off 6 bases at V and 3 bases at J, with 15 bases between the two ends. Germline loops: CDR1 SGHNT, CDR2 YYREEE (reference sequence). The CDR3 loop is CASTSIGGDTGELFF. The DNA of the CDR3 is TGTGCCAGCACCTCAATAGGGGGGGACACCGGGGAGCTGTTTTTT.

This clone was picked up one time. CDR3 residues: CASSLRHRETGNTIYF. CDR3 coding DNA: TGTGCCAGCAGCTTACGTCACAGGGAGACTGGAAACACCATATATTTT. V gene TRBV7-9 combines with J gene TRBJ1-3, with D possibly being TRBD1 (6 bases). V lost 2 bases and J 2 bases, leaving 13 bases between the germline ends. Germline CDR1 is SEHNR and CDR2 is FQNEAQ (reference sequence). This CDR3 is 16 amino acids long.